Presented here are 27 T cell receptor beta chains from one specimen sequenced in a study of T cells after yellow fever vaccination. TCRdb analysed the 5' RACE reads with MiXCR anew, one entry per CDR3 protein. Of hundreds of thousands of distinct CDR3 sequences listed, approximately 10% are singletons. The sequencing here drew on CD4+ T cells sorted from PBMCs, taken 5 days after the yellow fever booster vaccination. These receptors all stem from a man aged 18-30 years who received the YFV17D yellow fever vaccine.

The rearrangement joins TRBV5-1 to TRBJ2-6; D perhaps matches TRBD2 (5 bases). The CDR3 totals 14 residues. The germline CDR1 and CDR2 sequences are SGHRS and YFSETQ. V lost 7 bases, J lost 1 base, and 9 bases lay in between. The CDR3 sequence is CASHRGSGANVLTF. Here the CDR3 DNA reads TGCGCCAGCCATCGCGGGTCTGGGGCCAACGTCCTGACTTTC. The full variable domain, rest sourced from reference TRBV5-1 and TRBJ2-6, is KAGVTQTPRYLIKTRGQQVTLSCSPISGHRSVSWYQQTPGQGLQFLFEYFSETQRNKGNFPGRFSGRQFSNSRSEMNVSTLELGDSALYLCASHRGSGANVLTFGAGSRLTVL.

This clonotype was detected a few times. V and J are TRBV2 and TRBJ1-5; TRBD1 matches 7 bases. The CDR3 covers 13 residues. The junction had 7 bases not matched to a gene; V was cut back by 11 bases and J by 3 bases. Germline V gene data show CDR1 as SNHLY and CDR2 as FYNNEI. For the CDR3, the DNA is TGTGCCGCGACGGACAGGTTCAATCAGCCCCAGCATTTT. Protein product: CAATDRFNQPQHF.

DNA for the CDR3: TGTGCCAGCAGCAAAGCAAGGGACCCCGGGTCCGCCGAGCAGTACTTC. Translating it yields CASSKARDPGSAEQYF. The V call is TRBV21-1, the J call TRBJ2-7; the tabulated D call, TRBD1, remains unverified against the DNA. TRBV21-1 is a recognized pseudogene. CDR3 length: 16 amino acids.

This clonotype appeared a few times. In DNA form, the CDR3 reads TGCAGTGCTAGCGCGGGACAGGGCACAGATACGCAGTATTTT. This translates into CSASAGQGTDTQYF. The gene calls are TRBV20-1 and TRBJ2-3, with 8 bases fitting TRBD1. V lost 3 bases to trimming and J lost 1 base; unmatched junction nucleotides: 3. The CDR3 runs to 14 residues. Per the germline V gene, CDR1 is DFQATT and CDR2 is SNEGSKA (reference sequence).

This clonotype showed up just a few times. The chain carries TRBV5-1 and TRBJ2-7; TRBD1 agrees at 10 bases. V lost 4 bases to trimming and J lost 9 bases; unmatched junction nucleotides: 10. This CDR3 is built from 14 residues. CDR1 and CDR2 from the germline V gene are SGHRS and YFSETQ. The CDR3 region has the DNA TGCGCCAGCAGCGGCGGGACAGGGGACCTGGGGCAGTACTTC. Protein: CASSGGTGDLGQYF.

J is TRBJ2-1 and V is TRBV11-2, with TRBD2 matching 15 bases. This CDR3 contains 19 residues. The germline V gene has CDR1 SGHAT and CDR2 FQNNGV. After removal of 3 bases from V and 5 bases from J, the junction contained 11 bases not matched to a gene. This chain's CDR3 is CASSFEGLAGGERNNEQFF. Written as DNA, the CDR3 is TGTGCCAGCAGCTTTGAGGGACTAGCGGGGGGTGAGCGCAACAATGAGCAGTTCTTC.

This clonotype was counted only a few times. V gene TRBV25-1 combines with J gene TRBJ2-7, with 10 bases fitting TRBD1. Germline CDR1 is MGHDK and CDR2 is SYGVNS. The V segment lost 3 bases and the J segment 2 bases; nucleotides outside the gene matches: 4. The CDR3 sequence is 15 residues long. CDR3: CASSDPGTGAYEQYF. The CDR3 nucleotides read TGTGCCAGCAGTGACCCCGGGACAGGGGCCTACGAGCAGTACTTC.

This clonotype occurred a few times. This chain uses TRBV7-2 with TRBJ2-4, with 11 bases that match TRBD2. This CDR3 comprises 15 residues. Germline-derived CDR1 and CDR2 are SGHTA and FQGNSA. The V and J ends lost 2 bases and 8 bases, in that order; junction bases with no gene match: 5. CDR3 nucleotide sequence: TGTGCCAGCAGCTTATCTAGCGGGGGGATGTACATTCAGTACTTC. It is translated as CASSLSSGGMYIQYF.

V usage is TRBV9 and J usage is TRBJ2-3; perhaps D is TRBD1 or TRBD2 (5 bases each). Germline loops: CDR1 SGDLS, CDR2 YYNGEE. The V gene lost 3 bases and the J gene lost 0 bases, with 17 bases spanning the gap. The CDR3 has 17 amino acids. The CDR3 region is CASSGGLRLASTDTQYF. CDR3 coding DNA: TGTGCCAGCAGCGGGGGGTTGCGGCTAGCTAGCACAGATACGCAGTATTTT.

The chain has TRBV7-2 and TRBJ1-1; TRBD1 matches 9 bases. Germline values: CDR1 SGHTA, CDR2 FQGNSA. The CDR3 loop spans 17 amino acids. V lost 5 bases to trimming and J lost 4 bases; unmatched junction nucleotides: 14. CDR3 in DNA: TGTGCCAGCAGCGATTACAGGGGGCGAAATTCCGGCACTGAAGCTTTCTTT. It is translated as CASSDYRGRNSGTEAFF.

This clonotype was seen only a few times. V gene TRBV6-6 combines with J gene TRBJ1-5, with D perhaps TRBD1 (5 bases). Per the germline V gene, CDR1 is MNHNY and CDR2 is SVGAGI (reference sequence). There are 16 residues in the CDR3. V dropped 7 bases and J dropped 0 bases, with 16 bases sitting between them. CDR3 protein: CASISRDHYSNQPQHF. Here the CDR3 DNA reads TGTGCCAGCATCTCTCGGGACCACTATAGCAATCAGCCCCAGCATTTT.

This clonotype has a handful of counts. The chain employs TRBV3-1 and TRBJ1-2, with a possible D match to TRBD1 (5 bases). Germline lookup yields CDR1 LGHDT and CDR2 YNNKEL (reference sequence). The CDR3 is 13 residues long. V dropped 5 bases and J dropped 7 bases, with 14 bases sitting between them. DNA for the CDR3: TGTGCCAGCAGCTACCGAGGGGAGGGTGGCTACACCTTC. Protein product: CASSYRGEGGYTF. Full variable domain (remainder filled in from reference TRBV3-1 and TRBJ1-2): DTAVSQTPKYLVTQMGNDKSIKCEQNLGHDTMYWYKQDSKKFLKIMFSYNNKELIINETVPNRFSPKSPDKAHLNLHINSLELGDSAVYFCASSYRGEGGYTFGSGTRLTVV.

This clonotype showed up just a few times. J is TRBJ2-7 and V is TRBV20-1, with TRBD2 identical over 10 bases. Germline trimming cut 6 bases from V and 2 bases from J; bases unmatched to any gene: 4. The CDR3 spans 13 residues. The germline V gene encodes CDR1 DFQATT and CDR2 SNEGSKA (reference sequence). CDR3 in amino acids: CSAVSGGAYEQYF. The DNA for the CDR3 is TGCAGTGCCGTAAGCGGGGGGGCCTACGAGCAGTACTTC.

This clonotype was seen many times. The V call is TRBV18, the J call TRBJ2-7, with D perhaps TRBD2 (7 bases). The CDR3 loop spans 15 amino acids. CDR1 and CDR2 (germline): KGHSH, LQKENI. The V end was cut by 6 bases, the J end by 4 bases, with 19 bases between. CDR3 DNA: TGTGCCAGCTCCCTAGGGGGGGCGTCTAATTACGAGCAGTACTTC. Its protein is CASSLGGASNYEQYF. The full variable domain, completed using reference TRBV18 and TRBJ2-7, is NAGVMQNPRHLVRRRGQEARLRCSPMKGHSHVYWYRQLPEEGLKFMVYLQKENIIDESGMPKERFSAEFPKEGPSILRIQQVVRGDSAAYFCASSLGGASNYEQYFGPGTRLTVT.

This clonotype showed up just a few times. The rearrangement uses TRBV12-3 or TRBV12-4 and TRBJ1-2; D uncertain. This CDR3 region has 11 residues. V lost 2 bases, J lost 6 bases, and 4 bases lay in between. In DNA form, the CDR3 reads TGTGCCAGCAGTTTACTGGATGGCTACACCTTC. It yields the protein CASSLLDGYTF.

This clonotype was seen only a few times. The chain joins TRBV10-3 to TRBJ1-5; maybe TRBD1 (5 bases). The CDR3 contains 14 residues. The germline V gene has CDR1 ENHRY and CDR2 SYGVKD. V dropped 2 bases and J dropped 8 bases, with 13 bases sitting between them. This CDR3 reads CAISERGFNEPQHF. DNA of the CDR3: TGTGCCATCAGTGAGAGGGGATTTAATGAGCCCCAGCATTTT.

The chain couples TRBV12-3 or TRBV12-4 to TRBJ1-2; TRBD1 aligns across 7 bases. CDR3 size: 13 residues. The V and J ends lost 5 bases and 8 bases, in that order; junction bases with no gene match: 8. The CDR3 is CASSRQGGLGYTF. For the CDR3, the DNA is TGTGCCAGCAGTCGACAGGGAGGCCTCGGCTACACCTTC.

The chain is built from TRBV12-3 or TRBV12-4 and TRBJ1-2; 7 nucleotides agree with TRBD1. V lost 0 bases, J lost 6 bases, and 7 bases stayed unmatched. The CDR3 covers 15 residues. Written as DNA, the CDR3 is TGTGCCAGCAGTTTAGCATTGACAGGGTGGGATGGCTACACCTTC. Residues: CASSLALTGWDGYTF.

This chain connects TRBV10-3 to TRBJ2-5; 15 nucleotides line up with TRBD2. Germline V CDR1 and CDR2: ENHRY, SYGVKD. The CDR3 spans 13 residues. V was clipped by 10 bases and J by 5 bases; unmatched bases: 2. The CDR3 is CATGLAGGETQYF. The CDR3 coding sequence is TGTGCCACCGGACTAGCGGGAGGGGAGACCCAGTACTTC.

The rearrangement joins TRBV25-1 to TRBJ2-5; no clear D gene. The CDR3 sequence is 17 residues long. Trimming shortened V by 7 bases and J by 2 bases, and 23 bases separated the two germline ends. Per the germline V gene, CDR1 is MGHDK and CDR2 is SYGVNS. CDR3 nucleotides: TGTGCCAGCAATGCTCCCCCCGCTAGGTCCACTCAAGAGACCCAGTACTTC. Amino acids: CASNAPPARSTQETQYF.

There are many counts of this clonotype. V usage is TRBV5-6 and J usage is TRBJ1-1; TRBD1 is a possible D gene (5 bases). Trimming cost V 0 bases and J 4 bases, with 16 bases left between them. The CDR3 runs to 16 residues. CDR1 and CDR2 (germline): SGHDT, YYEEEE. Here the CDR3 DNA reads TGTGCCAGCAGCTTGGCCGGTGGGGCAGGGATCACTGAAGCTTTCTTT. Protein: CASSLAGGAGITEAFF.

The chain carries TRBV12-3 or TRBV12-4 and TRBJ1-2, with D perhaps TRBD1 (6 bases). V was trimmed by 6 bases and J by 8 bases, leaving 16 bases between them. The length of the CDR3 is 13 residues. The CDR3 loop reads CASSPGAKQGYTF. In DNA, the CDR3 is TGTGCCAGCAGCCCAGGGGCTAAGCAGGGCTACACCTTC.

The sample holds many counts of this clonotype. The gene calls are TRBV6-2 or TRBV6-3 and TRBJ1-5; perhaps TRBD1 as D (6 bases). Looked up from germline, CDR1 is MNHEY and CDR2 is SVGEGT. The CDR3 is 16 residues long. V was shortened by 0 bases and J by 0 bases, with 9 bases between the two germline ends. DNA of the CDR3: TGTGCCAGCAGTTACTCTACAGGGTCTAGCAATCAGCCCCAGCATTTT. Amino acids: CASSYSTGSSNQPQHF.

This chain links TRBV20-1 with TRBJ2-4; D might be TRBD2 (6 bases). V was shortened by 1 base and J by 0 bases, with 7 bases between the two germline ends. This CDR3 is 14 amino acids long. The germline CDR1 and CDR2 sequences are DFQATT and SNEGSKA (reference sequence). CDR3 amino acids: CSARAGGAKNIQYF. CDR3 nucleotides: TGCAGTGCTAGAGCCGGGGGAGCCAAAAACATTCAGTACTTC.

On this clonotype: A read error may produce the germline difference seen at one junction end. The CDR3 reads CASSLDRVSHEQYF. CDR3 bases: TGTGCCAGCAGCCTGGACAGGGTCTCCCACGAGCAGTACTTC. This chain connects TRBV7-2 to TRBJ2-7; 8 bases map to TRBD1. Germline V gene data show CDR1 as SGHTA and CDR2 as FQGNSA. The CDR3 runs 14 residues. Variable domain in full (rest from reference TRBV7-2 and TRBJ2-7): GAGVSQSPSNKVTEKGKDVELRCDPISGHTALYWYRQSLGQGLEFLIYFQGNSAPDKSGLPSDRFSAERTGGSVSTLTIQRTQQEDSAVYLCASSLDRVSHEQYFGPGTRLTVT.

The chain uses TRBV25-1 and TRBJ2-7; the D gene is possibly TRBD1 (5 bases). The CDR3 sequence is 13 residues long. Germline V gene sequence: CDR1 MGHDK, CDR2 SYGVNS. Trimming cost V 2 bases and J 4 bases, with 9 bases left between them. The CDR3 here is CASSEAGRYEQYV. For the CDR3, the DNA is TGTGCCAGCAGTGAAGCAGGGCGGTACGAGCAGTACGTC.

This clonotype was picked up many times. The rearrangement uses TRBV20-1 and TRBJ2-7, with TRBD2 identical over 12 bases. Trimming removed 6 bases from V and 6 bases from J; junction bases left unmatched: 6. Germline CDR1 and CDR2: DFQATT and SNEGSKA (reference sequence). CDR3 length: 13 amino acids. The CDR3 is CSAQLAGGVEQYF. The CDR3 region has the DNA TGCAGTGCCCAACTAGCGGGGGGCGTCGAGCAGTACTTC.